What follows describes a single T cell receptor (beta chain). The assay was immunoSEQ multiplex PCR, and TCRdb's table has in-frame clones only and misses some. Of around 700,000 clones in the sample, less than 85% were seen once. This sample is part of a study of shared clonotypes between healthy human individuals. The germline CDR1 and CDR2 sequences are SGHTA and FQGTGA. The CDR3 covers 15 residues. J was trimmed by 4 bases and V by 3 bases; bases with no gene match: 6. Material for sequencing was memory CD4+ T cells sorted from blood. Stated subset: CD45RA-negative fraction. The receptor was derived from a woman aged 30 to 39 in good health. The chain carries TRBV7-3 and TRBJ2-3; 8 nucleotides align to TRBD2. The CDR3 DNA reads as TGTGCCAGCAGCTTGACGGGACTAGTTTCAGATACGCAGTATTTT. Its protein is CASSLTGLVSDTQYF. Full variable domain (missing parts from reference TRBV7-3 and TRBJ2-3): GAGVSQTPSNKVTEKGKYVELRCDPISGHTALYWYRQSLGQGPEFLIYFQGTGAADDSGLPNDRFFAVRPEGSVSTLKIQRTERGDSAVYLCASSLTGLVSDTQYFGPGTRLTVL.